The source of this T cell receptor (beta chain) is a study of T cell repertoires in cytomegalovirus infection. Whole-study results and caveats: The study found HLA-C-restricted CMV-specific TCR beta clonotypes dominating the ex vivo response. Summed public TCR beta family frequency identified CMV carriers bearing the relevant HLA.

As to this clonotype: Antigen unknown.

Trimming took off 4 bases at V and 5 bases at J, with 9 bases between the two ends. CDR3 length: 13 amino acids. CDR1 SGHTA and CDR2 FQGTGA come from the germline V gene. Each CDR3 protein gets one entry after TCRdb re-called the reads with MiXCR. The table lists about 280,000 distinct CDR3 sequences, 20% to 25% of them singletons, with around 20% in the top ten. The TCR sequence derives from a human donor in good health (CMV status not recorded). Some clones in this sample may be carry-over from other donors' samples. This rearrangement joins TRBV7-3 to TRBJ2-1; D is undetermined. The starting material was cultured PBMCs, obtained from culture after CMV antigen stimulation. CDR3 residues: CASSSRADNEQFF. The CDR3 nucleotides are TGTGCCAGCAGCTCGAGAGCAGACAATGAGCAGTTCTTC.